What follows are 30 T cell receptor beta chains derived from one specimen sequenced in a study of vaccination effects on CD4 cells after COVID-19. Sequencing followed a ViraFEST assay step that expanded antigen-specific CD4+ T cells with viral peptide pools. Culture proceeded for 9 to 11 days, and CD4+ T cells were then isolated. SARS-CoV-2 infection was confirmed by PCR in the person between March and December 2020. Participants received two doses of either the BNT162b2 or mRNA-1273 vaccine. Libraries were prepared by immunoSEQ multiplex PCR; TCRdb keeps only in-frame clonotypes and omits some of them. Of 15,000 or so clones listed, around 80% are singletons. These receptors lack a known antigen. Material: CD4+ T cells from PBMCs cultured with SARS-CoV-2 spike peptides, obtained after COVID-19 vaccination. The receptors originated from a human donor who had a prior SARS-CoV-2 infection.

This clone is a singleton in its sample. V is TRBV19 and J is TRBJ1-5; D is undetermined. CDR1 LNHDA and CDR2 SQIVND come from the germline V gene (reference sequence). V lost 3 bases and J lost 7, with 10 bases in between. CDR3 length: 13 residues. The DNA for the CDR3 is TGTGCCAGTAGTATGGATTTCATCCAGCCCCAGCATTTT. Protein: CASSMDFIQPQHF.

V is TRBV30 and J is TRBJ1-6; no definite D call. This CDR3 spans 12 amino acids. CDR1 GTSNPN and CDR2 SVGIG come from the germline V gene (reference sequence). Trimming removed 0 bases from V and 10 bases from J, with 7 bases in between. CDR3 sequence: CAWSVPPSPLHF. The CDR3 DNA reads TGTGCCTGGAGTGTACCCCCCTCACCCCTCCACTTT. The full variable domain, with the rest looked up from reference TRBV30 and TRBJ1-6, is SQTIHQWPATLVQPVGSPLSLECTVEGTSNPNLYWYRQAAGRGLQLLFYSVGIGQISSEVPQNLSASRPQDRQFILSSKKLLLSDSGFYLCAWSVPPSPLHFGNGTRLTVT.

The V call is TRBV19, the J call TRBJ2-1, with 7 bases lining up with TRBD1. CDR1 and CDR2 from the germline V gene are LNHDA and SQIVND (reference sequence). Germline trimming cut 6 bases from V and 3 bases from J; bases unmatched to any gene: 5. The CDR3 has 14 residues. The CDR3: CASRGTADYNEQFF. For the CDR3, the DNA is TGTGCCAGTAGGGGGACAGCTGACTACAATGAGCAGTTCTTC.

CDR3 residues: CASSRAADGTIYF. CDR3 nucleotide sequence: TGTGCCAGCTCTCGGGCGGCAGACGGCACCATATATTTT. The rearrangement uses TRBV18 and TRBJ1-3; no definite D call. Germline-derived CDR1 and CDR2 are KGHSH and LQKENI. This CDR3 has 13 amino acids. The ends were cut back, 6 bases at V and 9 bases at J, with 15 bases in the middle.

V is TRBV6-5 and J is TRBJ2-5; 9 bases line up with TRBD2. This CDR3 is 16 amino acids long. CDR1 is MNHEY and CDR2 is SVGAGI in the germline V gene. J was trimmed by 4 bases and V by 2 bases; bases with no gene match: 8. The CDR3 region has the DNA TGTGCCAGCAGTTACGGAATAGCGGGGGATTTAGAGACCCAGTACTTC. Its translation is CASSYGIAGDLETQYF.

The chain uses TRBV6-5 and TRBJ1-3, with a weak D call TRBD1 (5 bases). The CDR3 totals 15 residues. V lost 0 bases to trimming and J lost 2 bases, with 8 bases between them. Germline assignment: CDR1 MNHEY and CDR2 SVGAGI. The CDR3 reads CASSYSPRAGNTIYF. The CDR3 bases are TGTGCCAGCAGTTACTCGCCCAGGGCTGGAAACACCATATATTTT.

This chain joins TRBV11-1 and TRBJ2-1; 8 bases are a match to TRBD1. Per germline, CDR1 SGHAT and CDR2 FQDESV (reference sequence). V lost 5 bases to trimming and J lost 6 bases; unmatched junction nucleotides: 9. The CDR3 spans 15 residues. CDR3: CASSRGQDLLNEQFF. CDR3 sequence (DNA): TGTGCCAGCAGCCGGGGACAGGACCTCCTCAATGAGCAGTTCTTC.

The chain joins TRBV7-3 to TRBJ2-2; D call uncertain. V was shortened by 5 bases and J by 0 bases, with 4 bases between the two germline ends. The CDR3 has 13 residues. Germline V gene lookup returns CDR1 SGHTA and CDR2 FQGTGA. DNA for the CDR3: TGTGCCAGCAGCGCGCCGAACACCGGGGAGCTGTTTTTT. Protein sequence: CASSAPNTGELFF.

This chain links TRBV7-9 with TRBJ1-2; D perhaps matches TRBD1 (6 bases). The V end lost 1 base, the J end lost 9 bases, and 12 bases lay between the germline ends. Germline CDR1 SEHNR, CDR2 FQNEAQ (reference sequence). The CDR3 totals 13 residues. The CDR3 reads CASSLVAGASYTF. DNA of the CDR3: TGTGCCAGCAGCTTAGTTGCAGGGGCGAGCTACACCTTC.

The gene calls are TRBV5-4 and TRBJ1-3, with TRBD1 matching 8 bases. Germline V gene sequence: CDR1 SGHNT, CDR2 YYREEE (reference sequence). The trim removed 4 bases at V and 2 bases at J, leaving 2 bases unmatched. The CDR3 sequence is 14 residues long. CDR3 nucleotides: TGTGCCAGCAGCGTGACAGGGGCTGGAAACACCATATATTTT. The encoded protein is CASSVTGAGNTIYF. The entire variable domain, with the rest obtained from reference TRBV5-4 and TRBJ1-3, is as follows: ETGVTQSPTHLIKTRGQQVTLRCSSQSGHNTVSWYQQALGQGPQFIFQYYREEENGRGNFPPRFSGLQFPNYSSELNVNALELDDSALYLCASSVTGAGNTIYFGEGSWLTVV.

This chain connects TRBV6-1 to TRBJ1-4; D is unresolved. Deletions cut 3 bases from V and 8 bases from J, with 10 bases between. The CDR3 runs to 13 residues. Per the germline V gene, CDR1 is MNHNS and CDR2 is SASEGT. The CDR3 is CASSDPFREKLFF. The CDR3 nucleotides read TGTGCCAGCAGTGATCCATTTAGGGAAAAACTGTTTTTT.

This chain uses TRBV5-4 with TRBJ1-1; no firm D call. Germline CDR1 and CDR2: SGHNT and YYREEE (reference sequence). V was shortened by 3 bases and J by 7 bases, with 13 bases between the two germline ends. CDR3 size: 13 residues. CDR3 protein: CASSSQDGFEAFF. The CDR3 nucleotides read TGTGCCAGCAGCTCACAAGACGGTTTTGAAGCTTTCTTT.

There are a few counts of this clone. The genes are TRBV5-1 and TRBJ1-2; maybe TRBD1 (5 bases). Deletions cut 7 bases from V and 1 base from J, with 11 bases between. Germline V gene data show CDR1 as SGHRS and CDR2 as YFSETQ. This CDR3 contains 13 residues. As DNA, the CDR3 is TGCGCCAGCTCCCCGGGGGTTAACTATGGCTACACCTTC. This encodes CASSPGVNYGYTF.

This rearrangement joins TRBV5-1 to TRBJ2-4; D assignment may be TRBD1 or TRBD2 (6 bases each). Trimming took 3 bases from V and 11 from J, leaving 18 bases between them. The CDR3 spans 14 residues. Germline loops: CDR1 SGHRS, CDR2 YFSETQ. CDR3 DNA sequence: TGCGCCAGCAGCTGGGGGGACGGACAGCCCGTTCAGTACTTC. The encoded protein is CASSWGDGQPVQYF.

The chain couples TRBV7-2 to TRBJ2-3; 9 bases agree with TRBD2. Germline V gene sequence: CDR1 SGHTA, CDR2 FQGNSA. The CDR3 runs 16 residues. The V gene end was trimmed by 4 bases and the J gene end by 3 bases; junction bases not matched to a gene: 8. The CDR3 region is CASSWERGAKTDTQYF. The CDR3 DNA is TGTGCCAGCAGCTGGGAGCGGGGGGCCAAAACAGATACGCAGTATTTT. The variable domain in full, with the rest retrieved from reference TRBV7-2 and TRBJ2-3, is GAGVSQSPSNKVTEKGKDVELRCDPISGHTALYWYRQSLGQGLEFLIYFQGNSAPDKSGLPSDRFSAERTGGSVSTLTIQRTQQEDSAVYLCASSWERGAKTDTQYFGPGTRLTVL.

V is TRBV20-1 and J is TRBJ1-2; 8 nucleotides align to TRBD1. V was pared by 5 bases and J by 8 bases, with 4 bases of the junction left unmatched. The germline gives CDR1 DFQATT, CDR2 SNEGSKA (reference sequence). This CDR3 contains 11 residues. Written as DNA, the CDR3 is TGCAGTGCTGACAGGGGTTGGGGCTACACCTTC. It is translated as CSADRGWGYTF.

As DNA, the CDR3 is TGTGCCAGCTCACCACAAGGCCCGGAGGGGGAGCTGTTTTTT. Translating gives CASSPQGPEGELFF. The chain has TRBV18 and TRBJ2-2; D unresolved. The CDR3 is made up of 14 amino acids. V was trimmed by 1 base and J by 8 bases, leaving 11 bases between them. Germline V gene data show CDR1 as KGHSH and CDR2 as LQKENI.

CDR3 coding DNA: TGTGCCAGTAGTATACGGGCTTTTAACTATGGCTACACCTTC. Protein sequence: CASSIRAFNYGYTF. The V and J genes are TRBV19 and TRBJ1-2; the D is unclear. The CDR3 runs 14 residues. CDR1 LNHDA and CDR2 SQIVND come from the germline V gene (reference sequence). Deletions cut 2 bases from V and 1 base from J, with 8 bases between. Combining the CDR3 with reference TRBV19 and TRBJ1-2 gives the whole variable domain DGGITQSPKYLFRKEGQNVTLSCEQNLNHDAMYWYRQDPGQGLRLIYYSQIVNDFQKGDIAEGYSVSREKKESFPLTVTSAQKNPTAFYLCASSIRAFNYGYTFGSGTRLTVV.

The V call is TRBV5-1, the J call TRBJ1-1; 7 bases fit TRBD1. J lost 0 bases, V lost 4 bases, and 9 bases had no gene match. The CDR3 spans 16 residues. Germline CDR1 reads SGHRS; CDR2 reads YFSETQ. The CDR3 DNA reads TGCGCCAGCAGCCCCGGGACAGACTTCTTGAACACTGAAGCTTTCTTT. It specifies CASSPGTDFLNTEAFF.

This clone has a single count. The chain combines TRBV11-3 with TRBJ2-7; D is unclear. Germline assignment: CDR1 SGHNT and CDR2 YENEEA. V was shortened by 2 bases and J by 0 bases, with 5 bases between the two germline ends. This CDR3 spans 13 amino acids. CDR3 sequence: CASSLYGSYEQYF. The DNA for the CDR3 is TGTGCCAGCAGCTTATATGGCTCCTACGAGCAGTACTTC. Full variable domain (rest looked up from reference TRBV11-3 and TRBJ2-7): EAGVVQSPRYKIIEKKQPVAFWCNPISGHNTLYWYLQNLGQGPELLIRYENEEAVDDSQLPKDRFSAERLKGVDSTLKIQPAELGDSAVYLCASSLYGSYEQYFGPGTRLTVT.

This clone was found once. This rearrangement joins TRBV7-2 to TRBJ2-3, with 7 bases identical to TRBD2. Germline V lookup: CDR1 SGHTA, CDR2 FQGNSA. V was clipped by 3 bases and J by 1 base; unmatched bases: 7. The CDR3 loop spans 16 amino acids. The DNA for the CDR3 is TGTGCCAGCAGCTTTTGGGGGAGGGCCGGCACAGATACGCAGTATTTT. This sequence encodes CASSFWGRAGTDTQYF.

This sequence joins TRBV5-1 and TRBJ2-7, with D maybe TRBD1 (5 bases). There are 13 residues in the CDR3. Germline V lookup: CDR1 SGHRS, CDR2 YFSETQ. V dropped 0 bases and J dropped 6 bases, with 10 bases sitting between them. The CDR3 coding sequence is TGCGCCAGCAGCTTGGACAGGTTCGGCGAGCAGTACTTC. Residues: CASSLDRFGEQYF. The full variable domain, completed using reference TRBV5-1 and TRBJ2-7, is KAGVTQTPRYLIKTRGQQVTLSCSPISGHRSVSWYQQTPGQGLQFLFEYFSETQRNKGNFPGRFSGRQFSNSRSEMNVSTLELGDSALYLCASSLDRFGEQYFGPGTRLTVT.

The chain combines TRBV18 with TRBJ2-2; D may be TRBD1 (6 bases). Germline V gene data show CDR1 as KGHSH and CDR2 as LQKENI. The CDR3 extends over 16 amino acids. V was pared by 3 bases and J by 6 bases, with 17 bases between. This CDR3 is CASSPQPLTGSGELFF. CDR3 DNA sequence: TGTGCCAGCTCACCCCAACCGCTGACAGGATCCGGGGAGCTGTTTTTT.

This chain links TRBV6-1 with TRBJ1-5; D possibly corresponds to TRBD1 (5 bases). Trimming removed 3 bases from V and 5 bases from J, with 14 bases in between. The CDR3 has 15 residues. The germline V gene encodes CDR1 MNHNS and CDR2 SASEGT. CDR3 sequence: CASSDIGASYQPQHF. CDR3 DNA sequence: TGTGCCAGCAGTGATATTGGGGCCTCATATCAGCCCCAGCATTTT.

This chain uses TRBV5-4 with TRBJ2-3; TRBD2 matches 9 bases. V lost 0 bases and J lost 0; bases outside the gene matches: 2. Germline-derived CDR1 and CDR2 are SGHNT and YYREEE (reference sequence). This CDR3 region has 16 residues. The CDR3 region is CASSLGGLASTDTQYF. The CDR3 DNA follows: TGTGCCAGCAGCTTGGGGGGACTAGCTAGCACAGATACGCAGTATTTT.

This clone is termed large. J is TRBJ2-1 and V is TRBV7-3, with 12 bases matching TRBD2. Germline V gives CDR1 SGHTA, CDR2 FQGTGA. The CDR3 is 16 amino acids. The V gene end was trimmed by 5 bases and the J gene end by 4 bases; junction bases not matched to a gene: 6. In nucleotides, the CDR3 is TGTGCCAGCAGCCTAAGGACTAGCGGGGTGTACAATGAGCAGTTCTTC. Protein: CASSLRTSGVYNEQFF.

The chain uses TRBV5-1 and TRBJ2-7; 9 bases are a match to TRBD1. V gave up 4 bases and J gave up 4 bases; unmatched junction bases: 9. This CDR3 contains 15 residues. From germline, CDR1 is SGHRS and CDR2 YFSETQ. The CDR3, as DNA: TGCGCCAGCAGCGCGGACAGGGGCAAAGATTACGAGCAGTACTTC. Residues: CASSADRGKDYEQYF.

This clone came up a few times. This chain uses TRBV7-9 with TRBJ1-3; D is ambiguous. V was cut by 1 base and J by 8 bases, with 9 bases left in between. The CDR3 covers 13 residues. From germline, CDR1 is SEHNR and CDR2 FQNEAQ (reference sequence). In DNA, the CDR3 is TGTGCCAGCAGCTTAGAAGTCGATGACACCATATATTTT. Its protein is CASSLEVDDTIYF.

This clone was counted once. This chain joins TRBV9 and TRBJ2-1; no reliable D call. V lost 0 bases and J 4 bases, leaving 8 bases between the germline ends. The CDR3 has 14 residues. Germline V gene sequence: CDR1 SGDLS, CDR2 YYNGEE. CDR3 residues: CASSVVGSYNEQFF. The CDR3 nucleotides read TGTGCCAGCAGCGTAGTGGGCAGTTACAATGAGCAGTTCTTC.

The chain has TRBV9 and TRBJ1-1; no definite D call. CDR3 length: 14 amino acids. Germline CDR1 and CDR2: SGDLS and YYNGEE. Trimming took off 0 bases at V and 1 base at J, with 7 bases between the two ends. CDR3 sequence reads: CASSVALQNTEAFF. CDR3 DNA sequence: TGTGCCAGCAGCGTAGCTTTGCAGAACACTGAAGCTTTCTTT.